A single sample is the source of the 32 T cell receptor beta chains below, sequenced in a study of shared clonotypes between healthy human individuals. Profiling relied on immunoSEQ multiplex PCR, and the TCRdb table lists in-frame clones only, not all of them. Of 2 million to 2.5 million clones listed, more than 90% are singletons. Sequenced sample: naive CD4+ T cells sorted from blood. Subset specified: CD45RA+ positively selected. The receptors were gathered from a man younger than 35 in good health.

The J gene is TRBJ1-6, the V gene TRBV5-4; no clear D gene. V was clipped by 2 bases and J by 6 bases, with 9 bases between them. The CDR3 length is 14 residues. CDR1 is SGHNT and CDR2 is YYREEE in the germline V gene (reference sequence). CDR3 loop: CASSLRQTNSPLHF. CDR3 in DNA: TGTGCCAGCAGCTTACGGCAGACTAATTCACCCCTCCACTTT.

The chain recombines TRBV28 with TRBJ2-5; TRBD1 aligns across 7 bases. After removal of 3 bases from V and 5 bases from J, the junction contained 12 bases not matched to a gene. This CDR3 is 16 amino acids long. Germline assignment: CDR1 MDHEN and CDR2 SYDVKM. This CDR3 is CASSFFRGGIGETQYF. CDR3 in DNA: TGTGCCAGCAGTTTTTTCCGAGGGGGCATCGGGGAGACCCAGTACTTC.

The chain is built from TRBV6-6 and TRBJ2-7; 9 bases map to TRBD2. Germline values: CDR1 MNHNY, CDR2 SVGAGI (reference sequence). The CDR3 is 16 residues long. J gave up 0 bases and V 2 bases, and 5 bases lay outside the gene matches. CDR3 protein: CASSYGLAGSSYEQYF. CDR3 coding DNA: TGTGCCAGCAGTTACGGGCTAGCGGGGAGCTCCTACGAGCAGTACTTC.

The V call is TRBV29-1, the J call TRBJ2-7; TRBD2 agrees at 14 bases. Trimming cost V 1 base and J 6 bases; bases outside gene matches: 8. This CDR3 is built from 16 residues. CDR1 is SQVTM and CDR2 is ANQGSEA in the germline V gene. The CDR3 bases are TGCAGCGTTGAAGGGATGGGGACTAGCGGGAGCGGCGAGCAGTACTTC. It encodes CSVEGMGTSGSGEQYF.

The chain carries TRBV7-3 and TRBJ2-2; D ambiguous. Germline lookup yields CDR1 SGHTA and CDR2 FQGTGA. CDR3 size: 15 residues. Trimming removed 5 bases at V and 3 bases at J, with 13 bases between. CDR3 sequence reads: CASSPDPTDTGELFF. Written as DNA, the CDR3 is TGTGCCAGCAGCCCAGATCCGACGGACACCGGGGAGCTGTTTTTT.

The V call is TRBV4-3, the J call TRBJ2-1; D might be TRBD2 (6 bases). Trimming pared 0 bases from V and 3 bases from J, leaving 18 bases between. From germline, CDR1 is LGHNA and CDR2 YSLEER. This CDR3 is 18 amino acids long. The CDR3 loop reads CASSQDVFRDLDYNEQFF. For the CDR3, the DNA is TGCGCCAGCAGCCAAGATGTCTTCCGGGACTTAGACTACAATGAGCAGTTCTTC.

The rearrangement links TRBV27 to TRBJ2-3; 8 bases match TRBD1. From germline, CDR1 is MNHEY and CDR2 SMNVEV (reference sequence). This CDR3 contains 12 residues. The ends lost 4 bases at V and 11 bases at J; junction bases unmatched: 5. The CDR3 spells CASSSRTGKQYF. For the CDR3, the DNA is TGTGCCAGCAGTTCGCGGACAGGGAAGCAGTATTTT.

The chain uses TRBV15 and TRBJ1-2; D perhaps matches TRBD1 (6 bases). The CDR3 totals 16 residues. The V and J ends lost 8 bases and 3 bases respectively, with 22 bases between them. Germline V gene data show CDR1 as LNHNV and CDR2 as YYDKDF (reference sequence). The CDR3 protein is CATQKRTVVADYGYTF. The CDR3 DNA reads TGTGCCACCCAAAAGAGGACAGTGGTGGCGGACTATGGCTACACCTTC.

This clone was picked up one time. CDR3 region: CASSQDYNEQFF. CDR3 DNA sequence: TGTGCCAGCAGCCAGGACTATAATGAGCAGTTCTTC. This rearrangement joins TRBV7-9 to TRBJ2-1; a weak D match, TRBD2 (6 bases). V lost 5 bases, J lost 7 bases, and 9 bases lay in between. This CDR3 has 12 residues. Germline V gives CDR1 SEHNR, CDR2 FQNEAQ (reference sequence).

The rearrangement joins TRBV19 to TRBJ2-3; D perhaps matches TRBD2 (6 bases). Germline CDR1 reads LNHDA; CDR2 reads SQIVND (reference sequence). V lost 4 bases and J lost 4, with 15 bases in between. The CDR3 contains 15 residues. The CDR3 is CASSKGSGTADTQYF. CDR3 bases: TGTGCCAGTAGTAAGGGGTCAGGGACTGCAGATACGCAGTATTTT. The variable domain in full, completed from reference TRBV19 and TRBJ2-3, reads DGGITQSPKYLFRKEGQNVTLSCEQNLNHDAMYWYRQDPGQGLRLIYYSQIVNDFQKGDIAEGYSVSREKKESFPLTVTSAQKNPTAFYLCASSKGSGTADTQYFGPGTRLTVL.

The CDR3 loop reads CASSPSPGTKSVEQYF. The DNA of the CDR3 is TGCGCCAGCAGCCCCTCCCCAGGGACCAAGTCAGTCGAGCAGTACTTC. The gene calls are TRBV5-1 and TRBJ2-7; D is possibly TRBD1 or TRBD2 (5 bases each). The germline V gene has CDR1 SGHRS and CDR2 YFSETQ. The CDR3 extends over 16 amino acids. Trimming removed 4 bases from V and 6 bases from J, with 23 bases in between.

V gene TRBV7-2 combines with J gene TRBJ1-3; tentative D call: TRBD1 (6 bases). Germline V lookup: CDR1 SGHTA, CDR2 FQGNSA. V lost 5 bases and J lost 4, with 18 bases in between. This CDR3 is 16 amino acids long. The CDR3 is CASSPSGGGQGNTIYF. The CDR3 nucleotides read TGTGCCAGCAGCCCATCTGGGGGGGGCCAGGGAAACACCATATATTTT. Full variable domain (outside the CDR3, taken from reference TRBV7-2 and TRBJ1-3): GAGVSQSPSNKVTEKGKDVELRCDPISGHTALYWYRQSLGQGLEFLIYFQGNSAPDKSGLPSDRFSAERTGGSVSTLTIQRTQQEDSAVYLCASSPSGGGQGNTIYFGEGSWLTVV.

The chain carries TRBV2 and TRBJ1-6; D unclear. The CDR3 runs to 14 residues. The V gene's germline CDR1 is SNHLY and CDR2 FYNNEI. V was cut by 6 bases and J by 7 bases, with 13 bases left in between. In nucleotides, the CDR3 is TGTGCCAGCAGCCCGGACGGAGGAAATTCACCCCTCCACTTT. It translates to CASSPDGGNSPLHF.

The chain employs TRBV11-3 and TRBJ2-2, with D perhaps assigned TRBD1 or TRBD2 (6 bases each). Per the germline V gene, CDR1 is SGHNT and CDR2 is YENEEA. The CDR3 contains 17 residues. Trimming cost V 5 bases and J 3 bases, with 19 bases left between them. In DNA form, the CDR3 reads TGTGCCAGCAGCATAAGTTGGGGGGCCATGGACACCGGGGAGCTGTTTTTT. Translated, it gives CASSISWGAMDTGELFF.

The genes are TRBV2 and TRBJ1-1; D call uncertain. The CDR3 length is 13 residues. Germline-derived CDR1 and CDR2 are SNHLY and FYNNEI. V gave up 4 bases and J gave up 11 bases, with 17 bases separating them. This CDR3 reads CASSVAGLMGAFF. The DNA of the CDR3 is TGTGCCAGCAGTGTTGCGGGCTTGATGGGGGCTTTCTTT.

The chain joins TRBV6-1 to TRBJ1-5, with a tentative D call TRBD1 (5 bases). This CDR3 spans 15 amino acids. Trimming removed 8 bases from V and 0 bases from J, with 14 bases in between. Germline loops: CDR1 MNHNS, CDR2 SASEGT. This chain's CDR3 is CASSGPEYSNQPQHF. The CDR3 DNA is TGTGCCAGCTCAGGGCCCGAATATAGCAATCAGCCCCAGCATTTT.

The gene calls are TRBV7-2 and TRBJ2-5; D is possibly TRBD1 or TRBD2 (5 bases each). V lost 0 bases to trimming and J lost 1 base, with 12 bases between them. CDR1 and CDR2 (germline): SGHTA, FQGNSA. The CDR3 loop spans 16 amino acids. This CDR3 reads CASSLALPGTQETQYF. The CDR3 DNA sequence: TGTGCCAGCAGCTTAGCCCTACCCGGGACCCAAGAGACCCAGTACTTC. The whole variable domain, remainder taken from reference TRBV7-2 and TRBJ2-5, is GAGVSQSPSNKVTEKGKDVELRCDPISGHTALYWYRQSLGQGLEFLIYFQGNSAPDKSGLPSDRFSAERTGGSVSTLTIQRTQQEDSAVYLCASSLALPGTQETQYFGPGTRLLVL.

The chain carries TRBV19 and TRBJ1-6, with D unclear. Deletions cut 8 bases from V and 0 bases from J, with 8 bases between. Germline assignment: CDR1 LNHDA and CDR2 SQIVND (reference sequence). The CDR3 extends over 14 amino acids. This CDR3 reads CASALSSYNSPLHF. The CDR3 bases are TGTGCCAGTGCCTTGAGCTCCTATAATTCACCCCTCCACTTT.

The V call is TRBV28, the J call TRBJ2-2; TRBD1 matches at 9 bases. The V segment lost 8 bases and the J segment 0 bases; nucleotides outside the gene matches: 7. Germline V gives CDR1 MDHEN, CDR2 SYDVKM. CDR3 size: 16 residues. As DNA, the CDR3 is TGTGCCAGCGGTTCGGGACAGGGCGCGAACACCGGGGAGCTGTTTTTT. Amino acids: CASGSGQGANTGELFF.

The genes are TRBV10-3 and TRBJ1-5; the D gene is possibly TRBD1 (6 bases). The CDR3 has 16 amino acids. V was clipped by 3 bases and J by 5 bases, with 17 bases between them. Germline values: CDR1 ENHRY, CDR2 SYGVKD. CDR3 in amino acids: CAISDVVQGGDQPQHF. The DNA of the CDR3 is TGTGCCATCAGTGATGTGGTACAGGGAGGCGATCAGCCCCAGCATTTT.

The chain employs TRBV2 and TRBJ1-2; 7 positions match TRBD1. This CDR3 has 13 amino acids. V lost 0 bases to trimming and J lost 8 bases; unmatched junction nucleotides: 3. Germline V CDR1 and CDR2: SNHLY, FYNNEI. This CDR3 is CASSEAFRGGYTF. The CDR3, as DNA: TGTGCCAGCAGTGAAGCGTTCAGGGGGGGCTACACCTTC. The full variable domain, rest sourced from reference TRBV2 and TRBJ1-2, is EPEVTQTPSHQVTQMGQEVILRCVPISNHLYFYWYRQILGQKVEFLVSFYNNEISEKSEIFDDQFSVERPDGSNFTLKIRSTKLEDSAMYFCASSEAFRGGYTFGSGTRLTVV.

The chain is built from TRBV2 and TRBJ2-7; D may be TRBD1 (6 bases). The germline V gene has CDR1 SNHLY and CDR2 FYNNEI. Trimming shortened V by 4 bases and J by 2 bases, and 15 bases separated the two germline ends. CDR3 length: 15 residues. Written as DNA, the CDR3 is TGTGCCAGCAGTGTCTTATGGGGACAAACCTACGAGCAGTACTTC. Translation: CASSVLWGQTYEQYF.

This sequence joins TRBV28 and TRBJ1-2, with 7 bases matching TRBD1. The ends lost 2 bases at V and 3 bases at J; junction bases unmatched: 12. The germline CDR1 and CDR2 sequences are MDHEN and SYDVKM. This CDR3 is built from 17 residues. The CDR3 sequence: CASSLDPGAGGHYGYTF. In DNA form, the CDR3 reads TGTGCCAGCAGTTTAGACCCCGGGGCAGGGGGACACTATGGCTACACCTTC.

The genes are TRBV2 and TRBJ2-3; no firm D call. V shed 7 bases and J shed 6 bases, with 11 bases lying between them. CDR3 length: 12 amino acids. Germline assignment: CDR1 SNHLY and CDR2 FYNNEI. CDR3 in DNA: TGTGCCAGCACTTCGGCGGCGGATACGCAGTATTTT. This encodes CASTSAADTQYF.

The V and J genes are TRBV28 and TRBJ1-6; no definite D call. Germline V lookup: CDR1 MDHEN, CDR2 SYDVKM. The length of the CDR3 is 12 residues. V lost 1 base and J 8 bases, leaving 3 bases between the germline ends. The CDR3 loop is CASSLLYSPLHF. CDR3 bases: TGTGCCAGCAGTTTATTATATTCACCCCTCCACTTT.

There are a few counts of this clone. This chain joins TRBV7-9 and TRBJ1-1, with 7 bases identical to TRBD1. The J segment lost 9 bases and the V segment lost 5 bases, leaving 6 bases of the junction unmatched. This CDR3 is 12 amino acids long. CDR1 is SEHNR, CDR2 FQNEAQ, per germline (reference sequence). The chain's CDR3 is CASSVGQDKAFF. CDR3 DNA: TGTGCCAGCAGCGTCGGACAGGACAAAGCTTTCTTT.

The genes are TRBV12-5 and TRBJ1-1; maybe TRBD1 (5 bases). Looked up from germline, CDR1 is LGHNT and CDR2 is FRNRAP. The CDR3 sequence is 15 residues long. The ends were cut back, 5 bases at V and 1 base at J, with 14 bases in the middle. CDR3 DNA sequence: TGTGCTAGTGGTAAACAGATTGGACAGAACACTGAAGCTTTCTTT. Translating it yields CASGKQIGQNTEAFF.

The V gene is TRBV6-5, the J gene TRBJ1-4; no reliable D call. The ends were cut back, 0 bases at V and 7 bases at J, with 6 bases in the middle. The CDR3 runs 13 residues. The germline CDR1 and CDR2 sequences are MNHEY and SVGAGI. Here the CDR3 reads CASSYSTVEKLFF. As DNA, the CDR3 is TGTGCCAGCAGTTACTCGACCGTTGAAAAACTGTTTTTT.

The chain joins TRBV2 to TRBJ2-7; TRBD2 matches at 8 bases. V lost 8 bases and J lost 3; bases outside the gene matches: 3. CDR3 length equals 12 residues. From germline, CDR1 is SNHLY and CDR2 FYNNEI. The CDR3 loop is CASATSGYEQYF. CDR3 nucleotide sequence: TGTGCCAGCGCTACTAGCGGCTACGAGCAGTACTTC.

This rearrangement joins TRBV5-1 to TRBJ2-1; 9 bases agree with TRBD1. The germline gives CDR1 SGHRS, CDR2 YFSETQ. The CDR3 extends over 16 amino acids. V trimming: 3 bases; J trimming: 6 bases; junction bases outside the gene matches: 10. The CDR3 DNA sequence: TGCGCCAGCAGCTCGGGACCGGGACAGGGAGCCAATGAGCAGTTCTTC. Translation gives CASSSGPGQGANEQFF. The full variable domain, in which reference TRBV5-1 and TRBJ2-1 provide the parts outside the CDR3, is KAGVTQTPRYLIKTRGQQVTLSCSPISGHRSVSWYQQTPGQGLQFLFEYFSETQRNKGNFPGRFSGRQFSNSRSEMNVSTLELGDSALYLCASSSGPGQGANEQFFGPGTRLTVL.

The CDR3 DNA follows: TGTGCCTGGAGTGTACGCGGACAGGGAGAGGATCAGCCCCAGCATTTT. Encoded protein: CAWSVRGQGEDQPQHF. J is TRBJ1-5 and V is TRBV30, with 8 bases fitting TRBD1. Germline CDR1 and CDR2: GTSNPN and SVGIG (reference sequence). This CDR3 spans 16 amino acids. The V and J ends lost 0 bases and 5 bases, in that order; junction bases with no gene match: 9.

J is TRBJ2-5 and V is TRBV6-5; a possible D gene is TRBD2 (5 bases). Trimming left V 7 bases short and J 5 bases short, with 14 bases between. The CDR3 length is 13 residues. CDR1 and CDR2 (germline): MNHEY, SVGAGI. CDR3 nucleotide sequence: TGTGCCAGCACCAATAGCGTTGGGGAGACCCAGTACTTC. Translated, it gives CASTNSVGETQYF.